Below, one TCR beta chain is given with its context. Its target is not known. The CDR3 is 12 amino acids. Trimming took 8 bases from V and 5 from J, leaving 12 bases between them. In germline, CDR1 is MNHEY, CDR2 SMNVEV (reference sequence). This record belongs to a study of T cells in Graves' hyperthyroidism and ophthalmopathy. Findings of the study overall: Most clonotypes expanded in the thyroid (above 0.001) were also present in blood.

The CDR3 regions of TCR beta were amplified from RNA transcripts. A set of HTBI primers served as the primers for a first-round RT-PCR of the TCR CDR3. One entry per CDR3 protein results from TCRdb running MiXCR on the multiplex PCR reads. The table shows about 640,000 distinct CDR3 sequences, with roughly 20% occurring only once. The chain recombines TRBV27 with TRBJ1-1, with D maybe TRBD1 (5 bases). The receptor was isolated from a man aged 25-40 years with Graves' ophthalmopathy. Sequencing was done on a sample of blood. The CDR3 reads CASAKRGTEAFF. CDR3 DNA sequence: TGTGCCAGCGCTAAACGGGGGACTGAAGCTTTCTTT.